This T cell receptor beta chain stems from a study of blood T cells in healthy people across ages (dated by TCRdb to 2013 to 2016). For context, the study as a whole: Template switching captured roughly one uniquely barcoded TCR beta cDNA molecule per two T cells in model experiments. The study measured age-related changes in TCR beta repertoire diversity using deep sequencing normalized with unique cDNA molecular identifiers. The donors were divided into four age groups: young (average around 16 years), middle-aged (about 40), aged (approximately 59) and long-lived (about 90). For two donors (one aged 18 to 29 and one aged 80 or older), the study analyzed two additional independent replicas of 1 million unique cDNA reads from the same blood draw. The full study reports these points: Because donor CMV infection status was unknown, age-related changes in expanded clonotypes were potentially confounded. A strong correlation was found between observed TCR beta diversity and the percentage of naive T cells measured by flow cytometry. Estimates of total diversity from one million sequenced T cells were regarded as lower bounds and underestimates. Compared with the aged group, more naive CD4+ T cells, fewer expanded clones and increased TCR diversity were shown by the long-lived group, suggesting age selection. Observed TCR beta diversity per million T cells fell roughly linearly with age, and a significant reduction was already apparent by age roughly 40. Bulk unsorted PBMC profiling prevented conclusive comparison of naive and antigen-experienced compartments.

The method was 5' RACE. This sample was sequenced with an Illumina HiSeq 2500. A second PCR of roughly 7 to 12 cycles was run with a J-beta primer mix and a sample-barcoded 5' primer. A template-switch 5' adaptor carrying 12 random nucleotides introduced a unique molecular identifier onto each TCR beta cDNA molecule. Each sample yielded at least 2.5 million CDR3-containing paired-end reads. The Mint cDNA synthesis kit, primed by a TRBC-specific oligonucleotide, was used to synthesize first-strand cDNA from all RNA. Following uracil-DNA glycosylase treatment, all cDNA underwent a first 18-cycle PCR with the universal primers M1SS and BC2_uni_R. In the paper's pipeline: Each sample was normalized by randomly selecting 1 million high-quality reads, each carrying a distinct molecular identifier. Reads sharing molecular identifiers were discarded rather than binned into consensus sequences. MiTCR, run with a Q25 quality threshold and the strictest error-elimination algorithm, handled CDR3 identification, clonotype clustering and error correction. A nonparametric unseen species model using Euler transformation provided a lower-bound estimate of total TCR beta diversity. TCRdb's own reprocessing of the public reads used fastp at Q25 and MiXCR and kept productive beta chains. Entries that share a CDR3 protein sequence are merged under the most common genes and DNA. The authors' filters were not applied to this entry. The sample table records about 540,000 distinct CDR3 sequences; 24% of these occur just once. The leading ten clones occupy around 10% of the sample.

This clonotype was seen a few times. No cognate antigen has been identified for it. No much larger clonotype is one base removed from it; base qualities were not supplied. As encoded in the germline V gene, CDR1 is SGHVS while CDR2 is FQNEAQ. Its CDR3 holds 16 amino acids, cysteine through phenylalanine. The CDR3 DNA has 48 bases and is translated from base 1. A distance of 12 bases separates the germline ends of V and J, which lose 0 bases and 1 base respectively. The roughly 39 donors, aged about 6 to 100 years, were systemically healthy Caucasian individuals from Russia. Around 9.9 milliliters of peripheral blood were collected from each donor into EDTA-treated Vacutainer tubes. PBMCs were isolated by Ficoll-Paque density-gradient centrifugation, with at least 6 million obtained per sample. Trizol reagent was used to extract total RNA from the PBMCs, yielding at least 5.5 micrograms per sample. For every donor, flow cytometry on a PBMC aliquot measured the percentage of naive CD45RAhigh/CD27high T cells.

The same sample was also studied in work on T cells of mothers and their children. That second report states: Nine systemically healthy Caucasian individuals served as donors, namely three mothers together with their six children. cDNA synthesis used all of the extracted RNA, with 1.5 ug of RNA in each 15 ul reaction. In the second PCR, sample barcodes and 2-4 random nucleotides were introduced via the M1S primer. More than 8.5 million TCR beta CDR3 reads were obtained from each mother, and some 3.3 million reads were obtained from each child. In both related and unrelated pairs, thymic selection shapes the output of TCR recombination in a similar way, with inherited differences having only a minor effect. Normalized repertoire overlap in related mother-child pairs was always slightly higher than in unrelated mother-child pairs, but the difference was never significant. No persistent microchimeric T cell clones were detected, at a sensitivity of roughly 100 clones per million clonotypes. In the study, deep NGS was used to compare the TCR beta repertoires of mothers and children, and features distinguishing related mother-child pairs from unrelated individuals were sought. The mean age was 40 +/- 4 years for the mothers and around 10 +/- 4 years for the children. After adapter ligation with NEBNext reagents, the libraries were sequenced on Illumina HiSeq 2000 with 100+100 nt paired-end reads. To prevent cross-contamination, the mother and child libraries were prepared one month apart and sequenced in separate runs. Each donor had between about 450,000 and 2,100,000 distinct TCR beta clonotypes identified. Naive TCR beta clonotypes were estimated from low-frequency clonotypes matched to each donor's FACS-determined naive share, without sorting.

The source of this sequence is a boy between 10 and 17 years old in good health. The chain was built from TRBV7-8 and TRBJ2-5, with the D gene tentatively TRBD1 or TRBD2, based on 5 matching bases in each. The sequenced material came from blood. The encoded CDR3 is CASSLARGASQETQYF. The nucleotide sequence reads as follows: TGTGCCAGCAGCTTAGCGAGGGGCGCCAGCCAAGAGACCCAGTACTTC.